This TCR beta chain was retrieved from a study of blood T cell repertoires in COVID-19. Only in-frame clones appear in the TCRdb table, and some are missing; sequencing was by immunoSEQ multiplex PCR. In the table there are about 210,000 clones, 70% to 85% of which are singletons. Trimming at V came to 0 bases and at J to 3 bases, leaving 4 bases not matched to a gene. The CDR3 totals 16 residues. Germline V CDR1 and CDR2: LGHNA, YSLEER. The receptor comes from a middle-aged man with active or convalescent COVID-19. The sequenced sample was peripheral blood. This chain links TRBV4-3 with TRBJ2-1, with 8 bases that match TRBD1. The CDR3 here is CASSQDPDRGYNEQFF. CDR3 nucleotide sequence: TGCGCCAGCAGCCAAGATCCAGACAGGGGCTACAATGAGCAGTTCTTC.